The 13 T cell receptor beta chains below all came from one sample that was sequenced in a study of T cell repertoires in cytomegalovirus infection. Their recognized antigens are unknown. TCRdb re-analysed the reads in MiXCR, keeping a single row per CDR3 protein. Here the sample spans approximately 910,000 distinct CDR3 sequences, approximately 31% being singletons. Sequences were derived from cultured CD8+ T cells from PBMCs, sampled from culture after CMV antigen stimulation. Source of these receptors: a human donor in good health (CMV status not recorded). Some clones in this sample may be carry-over from other donors' samples.

This clonotype came up a few times. This chain connects TRBV4-1 to TRBJ2-3; maybe TRBD2 (6 bases). This CDR3 is built from 15 residues. Trimming pared 5 bases from V and 1 base from J, leaving 13 bases between. Looked up from germline, CDR1 is MGHRA and CDR2 is YSYEKL. In DNA, the CDR3 is TGCGCCAGCAGCGCTAGCGCGGCTGGCACAGATACGCAGTATTTT. Translation gives CASSASAAGTDTQYF.

V is TRBV7-6 and J is TRBJ1-1; tentative D call: TRBD1 (5 bases). V lost 2 bases and J 2 bases, leaving 12 bases between the germline ends. In germline, CDR1 is SGHVS, CDR2 FNYEAQ. The CDR3 sequence is 15 residues long. The CDR3 region has the DNA TGTGCCAGCAGCTTAACCCAGGGTGCTAACACTGAAGCTTTCTTT. It encodes CASSLTQGANTEAFF.

Only a few counts were recorded for this clonotype. V is TRBV7-2 and J is TRBJ1-2, with D unclear. This CDR3 spans 15 amino acids. Between the trimmed V and J ends, which lost 3 bases and 6 bases, there was a span of 17 bases. The V gene's germline CDR1 is SGHTA and CDR2 FQGNSA. Here the CDR3 reads CASSLRASRIDGYTF. The CDR3 nucleotides are TGTGCCAGCAGCTTGCGGGCGTCGAGGATTGATGGCTACACCTTC.

This chain connects TRBV6-6 to TRBJ1-1; 7 positions agree with TRBD1. Germline CDR1 MNHNY, CDR2 SVGAGI (reference sequence). The length of the CDR3 is 12 residues. V shed 2 bases and J 8 bases; nucleotides not matched to a gene: 2. The CDR3 DNA reads as TGTGCCAGCAGTTACGACAGGGCAGAAGCTTTCTTT. It translates to CASSYDRAEAFF.

The chain employs TRBV18 and TRBJ1-4; D possibly corresponds to TRBD1 (6 bases). V was trimmed by 3 bases and J by 0 bases, leaving 20 bases between them. Germline-derived CDR1 and CDR2 are KGHSH and LQKENI. The CDR3 runs to 19 residues. CDR3 in DNA: TGTGCCAGCTCACCCTACTCACAGGACAGACTTGCAACTAATGAAAAACTGTTTTTT. Translated, it gives CASSPYSQDRLATNEKLFF.

The chain employs TRBV7-9 and TRBJ1-2; TRBD1 agrees at 12 bases. This CDR3 region has 13 residues. V lost 6 bases and J lost 6; bases outside the gene matches: 2. Germline lookup yields CDR1 SEHNR and CDR2 FQNEAQ (reference sequence). This chain's CDR3 is CASSGTGGHGYTF. DNA for the CDR3: TGTGCCAGCAGTGGGACAGGGGGCCATGGCTACACCTTC.

The chain employs TRBV28 and TRBJ1-5; 8 positions match TRBD1. Germline loops: CDR1 MDHEN, CDR2 SYDVKM. The trim removed 5 bases at V and 4 bases at J, leaving 4 bases unmatched. This CDR3 is built from 14 residues. The CDR3: CASSGTGPNQPQHF. DNA of the CDR3: TGTGCCAGCAGTGGGACAGGCCCAAATCAGCCCCAGCATTTT. The entire variable domain, with the rest obtained from reference TRBV28 and TRBJ1-5, is as follows: DVKVTQSSRYLVKRTGEKVFLECVQDMDHENMFWYRQDPGLGLRLIYFSYDVKMKEKGDIPEGYSVSREKKERFSLILESASTNQTSMYLCASSGTGPNQPQHFGDGTRLSIL.

The chain carries TRBV27 and TRBJ1-1; possibly TRBD1 for D (6 bases). V was trimmed by 2 bases and J by 1 base, leaving 11 bases between them. Germline assignment: CDR1 MNHEY and CDR2 SMNVEV (reference sequence). This CDR3 region has 15 residues. In DNA form, the CDR3 reads TGTGCCAGCAGTTTAATCGCAGGGGCGAACACTGAAGCTTTCTTT. The encoded protein is CASSLIAGANTEAFF.

This clonotype was seen a handful of times. In DNA, the CDR3 is TGCAGCGTTGAGAGTGGCCCAGAAGCTTTCTTT. The encoded protein is CSVESGPEAFF. The chain couples TRBV29-1 to TRBJ1-1; unclear D gene. Germline values: CDR1 SQVTM, CDR2 ANQGSEA. This CDR3 comprises 11 residues. Trimming pared 3 bases from V and 8 bases from J, leaving 10 bases between.

This rearrangement joins TRBV27 to TRBJ1-1; 8 nucleotides align to TRBD1. CDR3 length equals 15 residues. The J segment lost 0 bases and the V segment lost 3 bases, leaving 3 bases of the junction unmatched. Germline V gene data show CDR1 as MNHEY and CDR2 as SMNVEV (reference sequence). The CDR3 region has the DNA TGTGCCAGCAGTTTGGACAGGGCCATGAACACTGAAGCTTTCTTT. Amino acid sequence: CASSLDRAMNTEAFF.

The chain employs TRBV9 and TRBJ2-5; unclear D gene. With 0 bases removed from V and 3 bases from J, the gap between germline ends came to 6 bases. CDR3 size: 13 residues. In germline, CDR1 is SGDLS, CDR2 YYNGEE. The CDR3 is CASSVDAKETQYF. For the CDR3, the DNA is TGTGCCAGCAGCGTAGACGCGAAAGAGACCCAGTACTTC. The full variable domain, completed using reference TRBV9 and TRBJ2-5, is DSGVTQTPKHLITATGQRVTLRCSPRSGDLSVYWYQQSLDQGLQFLIQYYNGEERAKGNILERFSAQQFPDLHSELNLSSLELGDSALYFCASSVDAKETQYFGPGTRLLVL.

This clonotype showed up just a few times. The chain recombines TRBV10-3 with TRBJ1-1; unclear D gene. The CDR3 has 11 amino acids. Trimming shortened V by 3 bases and J by 5 bases, and 4 bases separated the two germline ends. Germline V gene sequence: CDR1 ENHRY, CDR2 SYGVKD. The CDR3 sequence is CAISDVTEAFF. CDR3 in DNA: TGTGCCATCAGTGACGTGACTGAAGCTTTCTTT.

This clonotype has ten or more counts. The rearrangement links TRBV4-1 to TRBJ2-1, with 7 bases aligning to TRBD1. The CDR3 totals 12 residues. Unmatched junction bases numbered 2, after V lost 4 bases and J lost 8 bases. CDR1 is MGHRA, CDR2 YSYEKL, per germline. This chain's CDR3 is CASSPTGDEQFF. The DNA for the CDR3 is TGCGCCAGCAGCCCAACAGGGGATGAGCAGTTCTTC.